Included here is one T cell receptor (beta chain) sequence, with context. Its target is unknown. The record originates from a study of cytomegalovirus exposure and HLA in healthy donors. PCR was performed using 60 Vbeta and 13 Jbeta primers. Clones were sequenced by immunoSEQ multiplex PCR, and TCRdb holds only the in-frame ones, with some missing. The repertoire consists of 90,000 to 100,000 clones, with over 65% occurring once and the leading ten covering about 3.8%. General observations from the study: High specificity and sensitivity for cytomegalovirus status were reported for the classifier. Across donors, most TCRs were seen rarely, yet some public ones were widespread. TCR beta chains numbering some 150 were designated cytomegalovirus-associated. On later analysis, the bulk of CMV-associated TCR beta chains appeared to be HLA-restricted.

The sequence came from a man in his fifties in good health and CMV-seronegative. Source material: PBMCs.

The DNA of the CDR3 is TGTGCCAGCTCACCGGAGAACCCGACAGTTACGGCTGAAGCTTTCTTT. Translation gives CASSPENPTVTAEAFF. The chain carries TRBV18 and TRBJ1-1, with TRBD1 as a possible D gene (5 bases). V lost 3 bases and J lost 6, with 20 bases in between. CDR3 size: 16 residues. In germline, CDR1 is KGHSH, CDR2 LQKENI.